This T cell receptor beta chain was captured in a study of T cell changes during pregnancy in multiple sclerosis (dated by TCRdb to between 2018 and 2020). For the study in its entirety: The study examined how the T cell repertoire changed over the course of pregnancy in women with multiple sclerosis.

The germline V gene specifies MNHNS as CDR1 and SASEGT as CDR2. The CDR3 sequence holds 13 residues, the cysteine and phenylalanine included. Of the read, only the CDR3 DNA is kept; its 39 bases are in frame from base 1. Trimming costs V 6 bases and J 4 bases, and their ends lie 12 bases apart. Receptors were amplified or captured by the immunoSEQ multiplex PCR assay. The clones in this table, taken by TCRdb from immuneACCESS, are in-frame only. Not every clone is retained; where verified, under half of the shortfall comes from an unresolved V gene, and the cause of the rest is unknown. The sample yields 40,000 to 60,000 clones; less than 95% were counted once. The ten largest clones take up more than 0.25% of the sample. About this clone: Its antigen remains undetermined. No much larger clonotype is one base removed from it; base qualities were not supplied.

The origin of this receptor is a female donor with multiple sclerosis, enrolled in a pregnancy study. Rearrangement joined TRBV6-1 to TRBJ1-2; D gene: possibly TRBD1, on 6 matching bases. The sample was CD4+ T cells from peripheral blood mononuclear cells, taken in the third trimester of pregnancy. Here is the DNA: TGTGCCAGCAGGGCAGGGGTGGCCTATGGCTACACCTTC. This codes for CASRAGVAYGYTF.